This T cell receptor beta chain was recovered during a study of blood T cell repertoires in COVID-19. The overall study: PBMCs, B-cell-depleted T cells, or T cells provided the cDNA or gDNA that made up the material.

In the study's own analysis: From reference gene primer amplification, estimates of nucleated cell counts were derived. Some clones are missing from TCRdb's copy, which holds only in-frame ones; the method was immunoSEQ multiplex PCR. The DNA was the basis for D and trimming; V, J and clone size are from that table. This sample has some 14,000 clones, with around 78% found just once. Germline V gene lookup returns CDR1 KGHSH and CDR2 LQKENI. This CDR3 contains 18 residues. V lost 3 bases to trimming and J lost 0 bases; unmatched junction nucleotides: 8. The TCR sequence derives from an older man with acute or convalescent COVID-19. The V gene is TRBV18, the J gene TRBJ2-6; 7 bases agree with TRBD1. Source material: peripheral blood. Here the CDR3 reads CASSPLSGTASGANVLTF. The CDR3 region has the DNA TGTGCCAGCTCACCCCTCTCCGGGACAGCCTCTGGGGCCAACGTCCTGACTTTC.